Listed here are 2 T cell receptor beta chains from one sample, sequenced in a study of beta chain features in type 1 diabetes. Study observations and caveats: Shorter TCRB CDR3s, moderately but significantly so, marked every one of the four CD4+ subsets in Type 1 diabetes patients.

Reverse transcribing all isolated RNA meant expressed TCRB transcripts were sequenced. The assay was immunoSEQ multiplex PCR, and TCRdb's table has in-frame clones only and misses some. This table has 500,000 to 650,000 clones, over 10% appearing once. These receptors are not linked to any known antigen. Sequenced: naive CD4+ T cells from blood. All receptors derive from a man aged 30 to 45 with type 1 diabetes.

The chain joins TRBV7-2 to TRBJ2-2; a possible D gene is TRBD2 (6 bases). The ends were cut back, 2 bases at V and 4 bases at J, with 20 bases in the middle. This CDR3 comprises 18 residues. Germline lookup yields CDR1 SGHTA and CDR2 FQGNSA. The CDR3 region has the DNA TGTGCCAGCAGCTTAAGGGCGGCCCCGGAAGCGGGCACCGGGGAGCTGTTTTTT. Encoded protein: CASSLRAAPEAGTGELFF.

This clone showed up just a few times. The chain carries TRBV19 and TRBJ1-5; 8 nucleotides align to TRBD1. V shed 8 bases and J 6 bases; nucleotides not matched to a gene: 6. Germline CDR1 and CDR2: LNHDA and SQIVND (reference sequence). CDR3 size: 13 residues. The CDR3 here is CASADRAGQPQHF. The CDR3 DNA reads as TGTGCCAGTGCGGACAGGGCCGGTCAGCCCCAGCATTTT.